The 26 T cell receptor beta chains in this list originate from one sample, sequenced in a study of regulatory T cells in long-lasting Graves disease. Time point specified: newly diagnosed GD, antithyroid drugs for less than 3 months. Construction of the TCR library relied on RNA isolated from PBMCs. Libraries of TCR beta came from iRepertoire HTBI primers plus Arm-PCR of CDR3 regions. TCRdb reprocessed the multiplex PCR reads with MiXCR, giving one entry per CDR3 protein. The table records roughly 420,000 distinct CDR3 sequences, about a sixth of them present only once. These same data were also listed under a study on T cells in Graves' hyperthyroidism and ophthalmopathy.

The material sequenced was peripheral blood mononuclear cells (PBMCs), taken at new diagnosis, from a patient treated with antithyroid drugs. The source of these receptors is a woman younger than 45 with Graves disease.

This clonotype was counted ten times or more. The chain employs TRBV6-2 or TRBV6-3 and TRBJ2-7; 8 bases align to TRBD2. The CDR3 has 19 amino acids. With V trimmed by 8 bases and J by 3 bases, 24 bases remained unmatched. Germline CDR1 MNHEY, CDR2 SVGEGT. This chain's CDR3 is CASWGLTGRLSGDNYEQYF. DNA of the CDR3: TGTGCCAGCTGGGGCCTGACAGGACGGCTTAGCGGGGACAACTACGAGCAGTACTTC.

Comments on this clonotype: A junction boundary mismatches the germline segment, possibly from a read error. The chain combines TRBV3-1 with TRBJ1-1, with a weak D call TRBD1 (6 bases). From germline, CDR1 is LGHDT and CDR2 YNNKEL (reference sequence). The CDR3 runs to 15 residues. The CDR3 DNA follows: TGTGCCAGCAGGGACGCCCTAGGGGGGAACACTGAAGGTTTCTTT. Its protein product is CASRDALGGNTEGFF.

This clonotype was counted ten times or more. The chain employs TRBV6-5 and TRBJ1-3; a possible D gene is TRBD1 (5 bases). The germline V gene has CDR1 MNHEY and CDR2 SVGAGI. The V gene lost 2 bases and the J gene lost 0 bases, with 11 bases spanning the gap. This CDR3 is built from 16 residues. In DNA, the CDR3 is TGTGCCAGCAGTTACCCCACCGGGGGCTCTGGAAACACCATATATTTT. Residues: CASSYPTGGSGNTIYF.

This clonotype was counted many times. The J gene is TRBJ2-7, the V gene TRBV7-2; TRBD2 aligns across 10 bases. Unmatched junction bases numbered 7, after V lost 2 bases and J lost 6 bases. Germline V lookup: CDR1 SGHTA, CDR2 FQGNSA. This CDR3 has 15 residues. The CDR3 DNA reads TGTGCCAGCAGCTTATTCGTAGCGGGAGGTATCGAGCAGTACTTC. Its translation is CASSLFVAGGIEQYF.

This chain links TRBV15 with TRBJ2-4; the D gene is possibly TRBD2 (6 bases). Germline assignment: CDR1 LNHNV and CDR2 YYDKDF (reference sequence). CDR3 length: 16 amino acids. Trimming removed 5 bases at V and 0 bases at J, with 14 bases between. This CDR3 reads CATSGGDKLAKNIQYF. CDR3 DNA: TGTGCCACCAGCGGCGGGGATAAGCTAGCCAAAAACATTCAGTACTTC.

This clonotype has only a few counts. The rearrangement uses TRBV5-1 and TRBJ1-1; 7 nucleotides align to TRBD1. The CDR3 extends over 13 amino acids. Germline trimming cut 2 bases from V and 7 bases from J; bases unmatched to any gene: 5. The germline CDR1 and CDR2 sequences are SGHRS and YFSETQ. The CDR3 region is CASSLGDSNEAFF. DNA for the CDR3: TGCGCCAGCAGCTTAGGGGACAGTAATGAAGCTTTCTTT.

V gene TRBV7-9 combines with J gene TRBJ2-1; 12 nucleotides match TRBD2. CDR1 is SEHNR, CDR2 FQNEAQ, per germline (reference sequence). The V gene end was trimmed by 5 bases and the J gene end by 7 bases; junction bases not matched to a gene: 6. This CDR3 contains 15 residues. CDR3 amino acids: CASSNLAGGNNEQFF. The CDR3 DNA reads TGTGCCAGCAGCAACCTAGCGGGAGGGAATAATGAGCAGTTCTTC.

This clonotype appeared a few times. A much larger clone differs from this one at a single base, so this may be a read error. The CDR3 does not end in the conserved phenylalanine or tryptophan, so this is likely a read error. As DNA, the CDR3 is TGTGCCAGCAGCCAAGATTTGGGGACCATTGCCCCTGGGACGCAGTACCTC. It yields the protein CASSQDLGTIAPGTQYL. The chain carries TRBV3-1 and TRBJ2-5; the D call may be TRBD1 or TRBD2 (5 bases each). The germline V gene has CDR1 LGHDT and CDR2 YNNKEL (reference sequence). Between the trimmed V and J ends, which lost 0 bases and 11 bases, there was a span of 25 bases. This CDR3 region has 17 residues.

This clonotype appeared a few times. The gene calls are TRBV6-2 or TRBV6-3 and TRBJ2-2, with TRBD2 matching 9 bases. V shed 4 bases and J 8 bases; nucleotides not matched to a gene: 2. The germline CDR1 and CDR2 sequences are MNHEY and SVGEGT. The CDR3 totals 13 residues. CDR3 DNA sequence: TGTGCCAGCAGTTTAGCGGGAGTGGGGGAGCTGTTTTTT. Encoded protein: CASSLAGVGELFF.

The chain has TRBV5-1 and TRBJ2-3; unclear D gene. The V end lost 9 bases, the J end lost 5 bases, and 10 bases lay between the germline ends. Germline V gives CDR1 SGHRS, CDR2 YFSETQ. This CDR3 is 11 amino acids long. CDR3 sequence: CATAWGDTQYF. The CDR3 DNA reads TGCGCCACCGCATGGGGAGATACGCAGTATTTT.

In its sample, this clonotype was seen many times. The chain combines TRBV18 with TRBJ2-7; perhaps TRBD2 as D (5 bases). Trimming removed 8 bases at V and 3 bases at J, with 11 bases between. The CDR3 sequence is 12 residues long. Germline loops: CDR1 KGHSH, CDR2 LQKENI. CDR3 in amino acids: CASSPEGYEQYF. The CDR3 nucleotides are TGTGCCAGCAGCCCCGAGGGCTACGAGCAGTACTTC.

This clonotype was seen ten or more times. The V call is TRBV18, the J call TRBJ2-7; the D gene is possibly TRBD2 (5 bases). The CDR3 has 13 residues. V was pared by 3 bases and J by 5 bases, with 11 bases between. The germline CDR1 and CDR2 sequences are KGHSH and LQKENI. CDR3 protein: CASSPPGFDEQYF. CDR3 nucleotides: TGTGCCAGCTCACCCCCGGGGTTTGACGAGCAGTACTTC.

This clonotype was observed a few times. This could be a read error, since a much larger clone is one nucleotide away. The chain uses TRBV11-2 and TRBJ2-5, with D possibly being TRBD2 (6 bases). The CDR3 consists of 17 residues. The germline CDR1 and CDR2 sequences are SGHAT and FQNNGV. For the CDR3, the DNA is TGTGCCAGCAGCTTAGCTTGGTCTAGCGTAGTCATAGATACGCTGTATTTT. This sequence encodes CASSLAWSSVVIDTLYF.

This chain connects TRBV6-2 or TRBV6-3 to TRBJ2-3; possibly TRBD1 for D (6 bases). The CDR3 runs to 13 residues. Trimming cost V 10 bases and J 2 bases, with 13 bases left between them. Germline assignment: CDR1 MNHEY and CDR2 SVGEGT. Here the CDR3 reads CAITGLDTDTQYF. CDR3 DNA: TGTGCCATCACAGGGTTGGACACAGATACGCAGTATTTT.

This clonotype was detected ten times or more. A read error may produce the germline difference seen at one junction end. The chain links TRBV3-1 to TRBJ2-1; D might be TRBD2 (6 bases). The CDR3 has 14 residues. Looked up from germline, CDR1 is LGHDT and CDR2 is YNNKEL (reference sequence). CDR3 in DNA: TGTGCCAGCAGCCCGCGGGACCCTGCAAATGGGCAGTTCTTC. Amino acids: CASSPRDPANGQFF.

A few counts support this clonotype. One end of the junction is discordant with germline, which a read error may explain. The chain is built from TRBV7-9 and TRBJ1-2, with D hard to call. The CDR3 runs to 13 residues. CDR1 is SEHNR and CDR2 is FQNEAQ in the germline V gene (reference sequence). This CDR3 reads CASSWGREDGYAF. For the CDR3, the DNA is TGTGCCAGCAGCTGGGGTAGGGAAGATGGCTACGCCTTC.

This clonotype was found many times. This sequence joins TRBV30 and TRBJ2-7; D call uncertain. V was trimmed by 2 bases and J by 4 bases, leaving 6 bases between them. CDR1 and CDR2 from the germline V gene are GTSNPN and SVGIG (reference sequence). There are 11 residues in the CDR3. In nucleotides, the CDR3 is TGTGCCTGGAGTAAGCGATACGAGCAGTACTTC. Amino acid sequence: CAWSKRYEQYF.

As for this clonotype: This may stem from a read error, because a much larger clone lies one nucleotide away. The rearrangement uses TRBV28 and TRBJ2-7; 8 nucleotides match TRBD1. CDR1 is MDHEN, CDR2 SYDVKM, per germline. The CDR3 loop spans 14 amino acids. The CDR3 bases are TGTACCAGCAGAGGACAGGGAGACTCCTACGAGCAGTACTTC. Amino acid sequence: CTSRGQGDSYEQYF.

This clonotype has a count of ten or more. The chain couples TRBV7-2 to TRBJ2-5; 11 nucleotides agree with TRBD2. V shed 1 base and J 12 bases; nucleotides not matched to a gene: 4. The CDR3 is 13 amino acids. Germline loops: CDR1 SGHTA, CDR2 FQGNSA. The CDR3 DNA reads TGTGCCAGCAGCTTAGTCGAGACTAGCGGGAAGTACTTC. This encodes CASSLVETSGKYF.

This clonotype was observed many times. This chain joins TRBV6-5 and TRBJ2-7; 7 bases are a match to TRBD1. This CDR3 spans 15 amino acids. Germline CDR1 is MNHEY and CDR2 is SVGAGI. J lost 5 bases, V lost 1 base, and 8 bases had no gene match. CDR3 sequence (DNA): TGTGCCAGCAGTTACTACAGGGGTTCTGGCAACGAGCAGTACTTC. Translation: CASSYYRGSGNEQYF.

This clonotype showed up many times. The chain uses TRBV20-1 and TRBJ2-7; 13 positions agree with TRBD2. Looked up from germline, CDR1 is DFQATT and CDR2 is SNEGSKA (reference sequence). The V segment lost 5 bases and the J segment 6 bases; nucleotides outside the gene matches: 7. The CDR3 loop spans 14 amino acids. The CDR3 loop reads CSAPVGTSGVEQYF. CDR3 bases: TGCAGTGCTCCGGTCGGGACTAGCGGGGTCGAGCAGTACTTC.

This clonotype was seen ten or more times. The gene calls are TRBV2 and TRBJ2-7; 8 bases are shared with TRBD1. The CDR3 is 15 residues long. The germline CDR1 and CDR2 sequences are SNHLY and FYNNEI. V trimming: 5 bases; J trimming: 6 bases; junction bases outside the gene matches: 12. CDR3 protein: CASSPTPGQVTEQYF. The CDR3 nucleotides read TGTGCCAGCAGTCCTACGCCGGGACAGGTGACCGAGCAGTACTTC.

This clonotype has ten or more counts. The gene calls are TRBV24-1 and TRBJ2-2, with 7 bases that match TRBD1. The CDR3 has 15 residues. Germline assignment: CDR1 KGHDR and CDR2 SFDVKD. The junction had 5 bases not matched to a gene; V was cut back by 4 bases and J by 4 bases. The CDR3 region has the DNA TGTGCCACCAGTGACCCCAGGGGGTCCACCGGGGAGCTGTTTTTT. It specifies CATSDPRGSTGELFF.

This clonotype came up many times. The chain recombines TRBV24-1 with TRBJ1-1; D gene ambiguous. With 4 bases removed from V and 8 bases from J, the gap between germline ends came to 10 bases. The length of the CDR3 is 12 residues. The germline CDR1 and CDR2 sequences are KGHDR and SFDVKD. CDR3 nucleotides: TGTGCCACCAGTGACTTCGTCGGGGAAGCTTTCTTT. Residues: CATSDFVGEAFF.

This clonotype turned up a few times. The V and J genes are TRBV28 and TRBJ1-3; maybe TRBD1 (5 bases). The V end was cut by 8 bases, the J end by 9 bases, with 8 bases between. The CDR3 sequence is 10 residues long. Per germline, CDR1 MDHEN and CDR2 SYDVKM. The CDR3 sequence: CASGQGTIYF. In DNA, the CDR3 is TGTGCCAGCGGACAAGGCACCATATATTTT.

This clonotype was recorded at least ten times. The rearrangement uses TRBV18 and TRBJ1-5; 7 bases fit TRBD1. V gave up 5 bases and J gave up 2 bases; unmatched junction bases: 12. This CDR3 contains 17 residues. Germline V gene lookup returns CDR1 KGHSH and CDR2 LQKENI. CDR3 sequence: CASSSTGEVLRNQPQHF. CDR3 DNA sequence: TGTGCCAGCTCATCAACAGGGGAGGTATTGCGCAATCAGCCCCAGCATTTT.